The present T cell receptor beta chain was sequenced within a study of cytomegalovirus exposure and HLA in healthy donors. Study results and caveats: TCR beta chain V- and J-gene trimming was linked, in a later analysis, to a missense variant in DCLRE1C.

This clone has more than one count but fewer than ten. What it recognizes is unknown. PCR was performed using 60 Vbeta and 13 Jbeta primers. This table comes from immunoSEQ multiplex PCR, and its TCRdb copy is limited to in-frame clones, with some not included. The sample carries about 140,000 clones, roughly three quarters recorded once. The trim removed 6 bases at V and 4 bases at J, leaving 9 bases unmatched. The CDR3 is 15 amino acids. Germline CDR1 SEHNR, CDR2 FQNEAQ (reference sequence). The TCR sequence derives from a woman aged 45 to 65 in good health and CMV-seronegative. The sequencing input was PBMCs. The rearrangement joins TRBV7-9 to TRBJ1-3; 7 nucleotides match TRBD1. Written as DNA, the CDR3 is TGTGCCAGCAGTTCCACAGGGGTGGAAGGAAACACCATATATTTT. Amino acid sequence: CASSSTGVEGNTIYF.